A selection of T cell receptor beta chains follows, all from one sample in a study of shared clonotypes between healthy human individuals. Sequenced by immunoSEQ multiplex PCR; TCRdb stores in-frame clones only, minus some. Of millions of clones in the sample, approximately 95% are singletons; the top ten hold roughly 0.13%. The sample comprised naive CD4+ T cells sorted from blood. Every receptor here comes from a young man in good health. The CDR3 runs from the conserved cysteine through the conserved F or W. D genes are given only for firm matches. Not every row has a clone size; where given, it reads once, few, many or a size class.

-	TRBV7-2	TRBJ2-7	-	TGTGCCAGCAGCTTAGAGTCGGGGACCGCTTCCTACGAGCAGTACTTC	CASSLESGTASYEQYF
-	TRBV25-1	TRBJ1-3	TRBD1	TGTGCCAGCAGTGAATCGGGCAGGGGGAACACCATATATTTT	CASSESGRGNTIYF
-	TRBV4-1	TRBJ2-2	-	TGCGCCAGCAGCCAATCCCCGGTGGTCGGGGGAGCCACCGGGGAGCTGTTTTTT	CASSQSPVVGGATGELFF
-	TRBV6-1	TRBJ2-7	-	TGTGCCAGCAGTGAAGCGCCCTCCTACGAGCAGTACTTC	CASSEAPSYEQYF
-	TRBV19	TRBJ2-5	TRBD2	TGTGCCACGGGCCGGCGGGGGGAGACCCAGTACTTC	CATGRRGETQYF
-	TRBV11-2	TRBJ2-2	-	TGTGCCAGCAGCCCGTTGGATACCGGGGAGCTGTTTTTT	CASSPLDTGELFF
-	TRBV2	TRBJ1-1	-	TGTGCCAGCAGTGGCCGCTCAGGGAACACTGAAGCTTTCTTT	CASSGRSGNTEAFF
-	TRBV7-8	TRBJ1-1	-	TGTGCCAGCAGCCCCCTTGACAGCCCCACTGAAGCTTTCTTT	CASSPLDSPTEAFF
-	TRBV14	TRBJ1-1	-	TGTGCCAGCAGCGGTCTGGGGCTCATCAAAACTGAAGCTTTCTTT	CASSGLGLIKTEAFF
-	TRBV7-2	TRBJ2-1	-	TGTGCCAGCAGCCCCCGTCATCGAGCCTACAATGAGCAGTTCTTC	CASSPRHRAYNEQFF
once	TRBV19	TRBJ2-5	TRBD2	TGTGCCAGTAGCCACTTTCGAGCGGGGGAAGAGACCCAGTACTTC	CASSHFRAGEETQYF
-	TRBV23-1	TRBJ1-2	-	TGCGCCAGCAGTCCGCCGGAGAAGGGGAGCGATGGCTACACCTTC	CASSPPEKGSDGYTF
-	TRBV5-1	TRBJ2-7	TRBD1	TGCGCCAGCAGCTTGGGTGGGACAGTTTCCTACGAGCAGTACTTC	CASSLGGTVSYEQYF
-	TRBV7-8	TRBJ1-4	TRBD1	TGTGCCAGCAGCTTCTCCGGGACAGGGAATGAAAAACTGTTTTTT	CASSFSGTGNEKLFF
-	TRBV2	TRBJ2-7	-	TGTGCCAGCAGGGGCTACGAGCAGTACTTC	CASRGYEQYF